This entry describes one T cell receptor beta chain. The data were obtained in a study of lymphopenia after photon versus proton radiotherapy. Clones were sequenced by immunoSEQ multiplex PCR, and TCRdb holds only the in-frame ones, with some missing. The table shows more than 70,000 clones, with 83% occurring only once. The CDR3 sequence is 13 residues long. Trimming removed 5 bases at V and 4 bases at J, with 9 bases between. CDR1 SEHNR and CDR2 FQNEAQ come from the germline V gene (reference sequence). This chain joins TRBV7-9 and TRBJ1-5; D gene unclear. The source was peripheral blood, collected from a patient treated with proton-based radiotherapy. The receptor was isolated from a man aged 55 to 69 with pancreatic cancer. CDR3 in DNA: TGTGCCAGCAGCGCAAGAATAAATCAGCCCCAGCATTTT. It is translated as CASSARINQPQHF.